These 23 T cell receptor beta chains share one sample of origin, sequenced in a study of vaccination and CD4 T cells after COVID-19. Time point reported: late sampling 161 to 241 days after vaccination in a few convalescent patients. Noted treatment: approximately 9-day PBMC culture with coronavirus spike peptide pools or control peptides (ViraFEST assay). For these receptors, no antigen is known. Cultured CD4+ T cell DNA underwent sequencing with the Oncomine TCR Beta short-read assay. TCRdb reprocessed the PCR reads via MiXCR and lists one record per CDR3 protein. Here the sample spans around 27,000 distinct CDR3 sequences, 28% being singletons. The sequencing here drew on CD4+ T cells from blood, cultured in vitro, taken about 7 months after SARS-CoV-2 vaccination. The receptors shown here come from a human donor who had recovered from COVID-19.

The genes are TRBV20-1 and TRBJ1-5, with TRBD1 as a possible D gene (6 bases). Looked up from germline, CDR1 is DFQATT and CDR2 is SNEGSKA (reference sequence). V shed 7 bases and J shed 4 bases, with 20 bases lying between them. CDR3 length: 15 amino acids. The chain's CDR3 is CSVSGHGTGNQPQHF. The CDR3 DNA reads as TGCAGTGTTTCGGGACATGGGACGGGGAATCAGCCCCAGCATTTT.

The V call is TRBV29-1, the J call TRBJ2-1; 7 nucleotides agree with TRBD2. V shed 7 bases and J 3 bases; nucleotides not matched to a gene: 6. CDR1 SQVTM and CDR2 ANQGSEA come from the germline V gene. The CDR3 runs 13 residues. The CDR3 coding sequence is TGCAGCGGAGGGAGGGGAAACTACAATGAGCAGTTCTTC. It is translated as CSGGRGNYNEQFF.

A few counts support this clonotype. This rearrangement joins TRBV20-1 to TRBJ2-3; TRBD2 might be the D (5 bases). CDR1 is DFQATT and CDR2 is SNEGSKA in the germline V gene (reference sequence). With 0 bases removed from V and 4 bases from J, the gap between germline ends came to 11 bases. CDR3 length: 14 residues. The CDR3 sequence: CSARDQEVADTQYF. Here the CDR3 DNA reads TGCAGTGCTAGAGATCAGGAGGTGGCAGATACGCAGTATTTT.

By sample fraction, this clonotype is medium-sized. The chain combines TRBV11-1 with TRBJ2-7; 8 positions match TRBD1. The V gene end was trimmed by 5 bases and the J gene end by 7 bases; junction bases not matched to a gene: 4. Germline V gene data show CDR1 as SGHAT and CDR2 as FQDESV (reference sequence). The CDR3 sequence is 12 residues long. CDR3 in DNA: TGTGCCAGCAGCGGACAGGGACGAGAGCAGTACTTC. Protein product: CASSGQGREQYF.

This clonotype was recorded a few times. V and J are TRBV29-1 and TRBJ2-7, with 10 bases identical to TRBD2. CDR3 length: 13 amino acids. V gave up 6 bases and J gave up 3 bases; unmatched junction bases: 5. Per germline, CDR1 SQVTM and CDR2 ANQGSEA. In DNA, the CDR3 is TGCAGCGTCCTACTAGCGGGGATCTACGAGCAGTACTTC. Amino acids: CSVLLAGIYEQYF.

The V and J genes are TRBV7-9 and TRBJ2-3, with 11 bases fitting TRBD1. Germline V gives CDR1 SEHNR, CDR2 FQNEAQ (reference sequence). V lost 1 base and J lost 3; bases outside the gene matches: 9. The CDR3 sequence is 18 residues long. The CDR3 DNA reads TGTGCCAGCAGCTTAGGTTGGACAGGGGGCTTTAGTACAGATACGCAGTATTTT. It codes for CASSLGWTGGFSTDTQYF. Using reference TRBV7-9 and TRBJ2-3 for the parts outside the CDR3, the full variable domain is DTGVSQNPRHKITKRGQNVTFRCDPISEHNRLYWYRQTLGQGPEFLTYFQNEAQLEKSRLLSDRFSAERPKGSFSTLEIQRTEQGDSAMYLCASSLGWTGGFSTDTQYFGPGTRLTVL.

This clonotype was counted many times. The chain uses TRBV7-9 and TRBJ2-1; TRBD1 or TRBD2 may be the D gene (5 bases each). The germline V and J ends were trimmed by 6 bases and 10 bases, with 13 bases remaining between them. CDR3 length equals 12 residues. Germline CDR1 and CDR2: SEHNR and FQNEAQ (reference sequence). CDR3 sequence (DNA): TGTGCCAGCAGTTGGGGACGCGGCGAGCAGTTCTTC. This encodes CASSWGRGEQFF.

By its share, this clonotype is medium-sized. The chain is built from TRBV20-1 and TRBJ1-5, with 8 bases identical to TRBD1. The CDR3 is 15 amino acids. Germline CDR1 is DFQATT and CDR2 is SNEGSKA (reference sequence). After removal of 5 bases from V and 7 bases from J, the junction contained 13 bases not matched to a gene. DNA for the CDR3: TGCAGTGCTTTAACTCAGGGGGCTGGTGGACAGCCCCAGCATTTT. It encodes CSALTQGAGGQPQHF.

In this sample, this clonotype turned up a few times. V gene TRBV19 combines with J gene TRBJ2-7; D tentatively reads TRBD1 or TRBD2 (5 bases each). The V end lost 5 bases, the J end lost 3 bases, and 26 bases lay between the germline ends. Germline loops: CDR1 LNHDA, CDR2 SQIVND (reference sequence). The CDR3 covers 18 residues. CDR3 bases: TGTGCCAGTAGTCGGGCAGGGATGGGGAGCTTGGAACTCTACGAGCAGTACTTC. It codes for CASSRAGMGSLELYEQYF.

The chain has TRBV19 and TRBJ2-3; D may match TRBD1 or TRBD2 (6 bases each). The CDR3 runs 13 residues. Germline CDR1 LNHDA, CDR2 SQIVND (reference sequence). The V and J ends lost 4 bases and 9 bases respectively, with 14 bases between them. CDR3 amino acids: CASSTSRRGTQYF. The CDR3, as DNA: TGTGCCAGTAGTACCTCCCGGAGGGGGACGCAGTATTTT. The full variable domain, completed using reference TRBV19 and TRBJ2-3, is DGGITQSPKYLFRKEGQNVTLSCEQNLNHDAMYWYRQDPGQGLRLIYYSQIVNDFQKGDIAEGYSVSREKKESFPLTVTSAQKNPTAFYLCASSTSRRGTQYFGPGTRLTVL.

The chain has TRBV2 and TRBJ1-6, with TRBD1 identical over 7 bases. After removal of 6 bases from V and 5 bases from J, the junction contained 7 bases not matched to a gene. This CDR3 region has 15 residues. Looked up from germline, CDR1 is SNHLY and CDR2 is FYNNEI. CDR3 coding DNA: TGTGCCAGCAGATTGTTAGGACAGGATAATTCACCCCTCCACTTT. Amino acids: CASRLLGQDNSPLHF.

The chain has TRBV4-1 and TRBJ2-3; the match to TRBD2 covers 11 bases. CDR3 size: 17 residues. Germline V gene data show CDR1 as MGHRA and CDR2 as YSYEKL. V lost 0 bases to trimming and J lost 1 base; unmatched junction nucleotides: 3. CDR3 protein: CASSQDGGLAGTDTQYF. CDR3 in DNA: TGCGCCAGCAGCCAAGATGGGGGACTAGCGGGCACAGATACGCAGTATTTT.

This chain joins TRBV27 and TRBJ2-1; a weak D match, TRBD2 (6 bases). Germline V lookup: CDR1 MNHEY, CDR2 SMNVEV (reference sequence). This CDR3 is built from 16 residues. Trimming shortened V by 6 bases and J by 6 bases, and 21 bases separated the two germline ends. The CDR3 nucleotides are TGTGCCAGCAGCCCAACGATGGGGGGAAGAGCCAATGAGCAGTTCTTC. Its translation is CASSPTMGGRANEQFF.

The chain carries TRBV6-1 and TRBJ2-3; 9 nucleotides line up with TRBD2. Germline CDR1 MNHNS, CDR2 SASEGT. CDR3 size: 16 residues. V shed 10 bases and J 4 bases; nucleotides not matched to a gene: 15. In nucleotides, the CDR3 is TGTGCCACTTACCTATTAGCGGGAGAAAGCGCAGATACGCAGTATTTT. It encodes CATYLLAGESADTQYF.

This clonotype was counted between two and nine times. The CDR3 spells CASSSTGGSAYEQYF. The CDR3 coding sequence is TGTGCCAGCAGTTCTACAGGGGGCAGCGCCTACGAGCAGTACTTC. This sequence joins TRBV6-5 and TRBJ2-7; 9 bases align to TRBD1. CDR3 length: 15 residues. Germline V CDR1 and CDR2: MNHEY, SVGAGI. V lost 4 bases, J lost 2 bases, and 6 bases stayed unmatched.

J is TRBJ1-1 and V is TRBV27; possible D gene TRBD1, 5 bases. This CDR3 region has 14 residues. Trimming left V 2 bases short and J 4 bases short, with 11 bases between. The germline CDR1 and CDR2 sequences are MNHEY and SMNVEV (reference sequence). CDR3 region: CASSLAQGSTEAFF. CDR3 bases: TGTGCCAGCAGTTTAGCCCAGGGAAGCACTGAAGCTTTCTTT.

This clonotype has only a few counts. This sequence joins TRBV28 and TRBJ2-5; 7 bases are shared with TRBD2. The CDR3 has 15 amino acids. Trimming removed 7 bases from V and 4 bases from J; junction bases left unmatched: 12. In germline, CDR1 is MDHEN, CDR2 SYDVKM. CDR3 in amino acids: CASTPWGGDSETQYF. In DNA form, the CDR3 reads TGTGCCAGCACGCCCTGGGGAGGGGATTCAGAGACCCAGTACTTC.

CDR3 DNA: TGTGCCAGCAGGCGACTAGCGGGAGGGACCCAGTACTTC. It specifies CASRRLAGGTQYF. The chain couples TRBV11-2 to TRBJ2-5; TRBD2 aligns across 13 bases. Germline CDR1 reads SGHAT; CDR2 reads FQNNGV. The CDR3 runs 13 residues. The V and J ends lost 6 bases and 7 bases, in that order; junction bases with no gene match: 2.

This clonotype ranks as medium-sized (0.01 to 0.1%). The V call is TRBV20-1, the J call TRBJ2-7; maybe TRBD1 (5 bases). Germline V CDR1 and CDR2: DFQATT, SNEGSKA (reference sequence). With 6 bases removed from V and 4 bases from J, the gap between germline ends came to 22 bases. This CDR3 comprises 15 residues. For the CDR3, the DNA is TGCAGTGCGGTAGGGGCTAAGCCCTTATATTACGAGCAGTACTTC. Translated: CSAVGAKPLYYEQYF.

The sample holds a few counts of this clonotype. The chain has TRBV20-1 and TRBJ1-1; TRBD1 matches at 12 bases. The V segment lost 7 bases and the J segment 0 bases; nucleotides outside the gene matches: 12. This CDR3 has 17 amino acids. Germline lookup yields CDR1 DFQATT and CDR2 SNEGSKA (reference sequence). CDR3 loop: CSVPRGGQGAMNTEAFF. Written as DNA, the CDR3 is TGCAGTGTCCCGCGGGGGGGACAGGGGGCGATGAACACTGAAGCTTTCTTT.

The genes are TRBV2 and TRBJ2-7, with D hard to call. CDR3 length: 11 amino acids. Germline-derived CDR1 and CDR2 are SNHLY and FYNNEI. The V end lost 7 bases, the J end lost 2 bases, and 6 bases lay between the germline ends. The CDR3 sequence is CASKVAYEQYF. CDR3 sequence (DNA): TGTGCCAGCAAGGTGGCCTACGAGCAGTACTTC.

The chain couples TRBV5-6 to TRBJ2-1; D unclear. CDR3 length: 12 residues. Trimming left V 6 bases short and J 9 bases short, with 13 bases between. CDR1 and CDR2 (germline): SGHDT, YYEEEE. The CDR3 sequence: CASNSFHREQFF. The CDR3 DNA sequence: TGTGCCAGCAATAGCTTCCATCGTGAGCAGTTCTTC.

The sample holds a few counts of this clonotype. The rearrangement links TRBV2 to TRBJ2-2, with 7 nucleotides matching TRBD2. Germline lookup yields CDR1 SNHLY and CDR2 FYNNEI. The CDR3 is made up of 14 amino acids. The V segment lost 6 bases and the J segment 2 bases; nucleotides outside the gene matches: 3. CDR3 bases: TGTGCCAGCAGAAAAGCGGGAAACACCGGGGAGCTGTTTTTT. Encoded protein: CASRKAGNTGELFF.